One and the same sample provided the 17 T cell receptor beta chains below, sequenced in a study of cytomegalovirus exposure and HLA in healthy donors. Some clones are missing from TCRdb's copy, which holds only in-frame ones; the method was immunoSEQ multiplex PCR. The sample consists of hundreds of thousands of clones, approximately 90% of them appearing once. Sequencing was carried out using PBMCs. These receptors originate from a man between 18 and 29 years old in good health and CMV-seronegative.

The CDR3 DNA reads as TGCGCCAGCGGGGGGCTAGCGGGTTCGGGGAATGAGCAGTTCTTC. Amino acids: CASGGLAGSGNEQFF. The rearrangement links TRBV5-1 to TRBJ2-1, with 8 bases aligning to TRBD2. This CDR3 spans 15 amino acids. CDR1 and CDR2 from the germline V gene are SGHRS and YFSETQ. V lost 7 bases to trimming and J lost 7 bases; unmatched junction nucleotides: 13. The whole variable domain, filled in from reference TRBV5-1 and TRBJ2-1, reads KAGVTQTPRYLIKTRGQQVTLSCSPISGHRSVSWYQQTPGQGLQFLFEYFSETQRNKGNFPGRFSGRQFSNSRSEMNVSTLELGDSALYLCASGGLAGSGNEQFFGPGTRLTVL.

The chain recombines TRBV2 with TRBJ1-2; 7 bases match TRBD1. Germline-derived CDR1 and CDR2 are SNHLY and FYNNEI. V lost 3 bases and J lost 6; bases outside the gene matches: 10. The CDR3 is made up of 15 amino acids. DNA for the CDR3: TGTGCCAGCAGTGACAGACAGGGTTTTTTCGATGGCTACACCTTC. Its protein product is CASSDRQGFFDGYTF.

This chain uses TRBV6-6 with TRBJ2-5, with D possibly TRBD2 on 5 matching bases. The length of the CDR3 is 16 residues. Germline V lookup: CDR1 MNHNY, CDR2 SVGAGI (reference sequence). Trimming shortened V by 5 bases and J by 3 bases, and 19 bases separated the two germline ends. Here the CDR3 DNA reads TGTGCCAGCAGTCCAGCTCAGACTACGGATAAAGAGACCCAGTACTTC. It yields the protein CASSPAQTTDKETQYF.

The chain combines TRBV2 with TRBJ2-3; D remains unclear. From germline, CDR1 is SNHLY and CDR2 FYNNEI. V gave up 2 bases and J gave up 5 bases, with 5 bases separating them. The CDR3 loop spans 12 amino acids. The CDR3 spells CASSERVDTQYF. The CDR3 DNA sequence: TGTGCCAGCAGTGAACGGGTAGATACGCAGTATTTT.

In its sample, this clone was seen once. The CDR3 here is CASSPPGLSNYGYTF. For the CDR3, the DNA is TGTGCCAGCTCACCACCGGGGCTTTCTAACTATGGCTACACCTTC. The chain carries TRBV18 and TRBJ1-2; D is possibly TRBD1 (5 bases). CDR1 and CDR2 (germline): KGHSH, LQKENI. This CDR3 contains 15 residues. V was trimmed by 0 bases and J by 0 bases, leaving 8 bases between them.

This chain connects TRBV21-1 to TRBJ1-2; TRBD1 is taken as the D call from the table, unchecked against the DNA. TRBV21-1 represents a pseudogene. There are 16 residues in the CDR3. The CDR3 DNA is TGTGCCAGCAGCCCACGGGACAGGACCGCCCTCCGGGGCTACACCTTC. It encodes CASSPRDRTALRGYTF.

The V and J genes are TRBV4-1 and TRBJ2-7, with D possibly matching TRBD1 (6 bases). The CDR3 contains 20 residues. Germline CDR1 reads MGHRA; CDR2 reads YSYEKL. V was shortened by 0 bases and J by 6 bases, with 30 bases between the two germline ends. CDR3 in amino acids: CASSQDLFGLARRAGVEQYF. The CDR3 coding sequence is TGCGCCAGCAGCCAAGATTTGTTTGGCCTCGCTCGTCGGGCAGGGGTCGAGCAGTACTTC.

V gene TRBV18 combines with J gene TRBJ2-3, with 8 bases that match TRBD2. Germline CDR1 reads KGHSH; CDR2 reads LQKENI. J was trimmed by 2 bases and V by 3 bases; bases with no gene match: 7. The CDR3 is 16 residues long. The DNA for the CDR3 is TGTGCCAGCTCACCTGTTGCGGGAGGAAACACAGATACGCAGTATTTT. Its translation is CASSPVAGGNTDTQYF.

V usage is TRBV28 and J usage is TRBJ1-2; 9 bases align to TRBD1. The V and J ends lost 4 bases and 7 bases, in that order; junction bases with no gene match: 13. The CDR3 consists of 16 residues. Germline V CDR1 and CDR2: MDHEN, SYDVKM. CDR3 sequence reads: CASSYLTGQGGGGYTF. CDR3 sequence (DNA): TGTGCCAGCAGTTACCTAACGGGACAGGGCGGTGGTGGCTACACCTTC.

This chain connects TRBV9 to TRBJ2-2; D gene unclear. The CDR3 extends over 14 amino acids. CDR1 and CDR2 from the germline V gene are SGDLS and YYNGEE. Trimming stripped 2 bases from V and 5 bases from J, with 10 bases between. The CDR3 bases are TGTGCCAGCAGCGTGAGCCCCGTGACCGGGGAGCTGTTTTTT. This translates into CASSVSPVTGELFF.

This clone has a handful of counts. The CDR3 spells CASSPRTGRGQPQHF. In DNA form, the CDR3 reads TGTGCCAGTAGTCCCCGGACAGGCCGGGGTCAGCCCCAGCATTTT. The rearrangement uses TRBV19 and TRBJ1-5, with 7 bases identical to TRBD1. V lost 5 bases, J lost 6 bases, and 10 bases stayed unmatched. Germline-derived CDR1 and CDR2 are LNHDA and SQIVND (reference sequence). The CDR3 covers 15 residues.

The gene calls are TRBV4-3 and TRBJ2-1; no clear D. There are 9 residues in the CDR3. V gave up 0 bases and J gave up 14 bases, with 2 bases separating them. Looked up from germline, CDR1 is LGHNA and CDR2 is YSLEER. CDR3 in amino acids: CASSQDKFF. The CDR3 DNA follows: TGCGCCAGCAGCCAAGATAAGTTCTTC.

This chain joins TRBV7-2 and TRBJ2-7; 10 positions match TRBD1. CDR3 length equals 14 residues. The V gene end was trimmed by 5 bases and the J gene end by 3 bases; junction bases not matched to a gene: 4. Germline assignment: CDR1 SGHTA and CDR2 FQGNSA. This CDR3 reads CASSTGTGDYEQYF. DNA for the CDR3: TGTGCCAGCAGCACCGGGACAGGGGACTACGAGCAGTACTTC. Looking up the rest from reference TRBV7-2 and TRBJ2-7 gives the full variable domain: GAGVSQSPSNKVTEKGKDVELRCDPISGHTALYWYRQSLGQGLEFLIYFQGNSAPDKSGLPSDRFSAERTGGSVSTLTIQRTQQEDSAVYLCASSTGTGDYEQYFGPGTRLTVT.

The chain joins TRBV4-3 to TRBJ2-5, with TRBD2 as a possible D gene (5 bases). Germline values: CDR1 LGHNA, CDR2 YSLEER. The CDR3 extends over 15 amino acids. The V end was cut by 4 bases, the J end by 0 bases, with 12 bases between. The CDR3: CASSLIGGYQETQYF. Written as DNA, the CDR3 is TGCGCCAGCAGCCTTATTGGCGGGTACCAAGAGACCCAGTACTTC.

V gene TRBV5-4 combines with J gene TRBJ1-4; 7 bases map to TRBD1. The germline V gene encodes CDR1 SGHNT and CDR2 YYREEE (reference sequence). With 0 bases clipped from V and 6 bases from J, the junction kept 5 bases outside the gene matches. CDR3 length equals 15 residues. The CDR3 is CASSLGPGQDEKLFF. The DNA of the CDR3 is TGTGCCAGCAGCTTGGGCCCAGGACAGGATGAAAAACTGTTTTTT.

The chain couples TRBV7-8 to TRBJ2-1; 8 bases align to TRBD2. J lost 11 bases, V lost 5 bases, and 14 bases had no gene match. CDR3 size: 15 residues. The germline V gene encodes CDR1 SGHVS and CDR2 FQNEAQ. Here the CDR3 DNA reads TGTGCCAGCAGCCGAAGAGGAGCGGGGGAGGGTAAGCAGTTCTTC. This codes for CASSRRGAGEGKQFF.

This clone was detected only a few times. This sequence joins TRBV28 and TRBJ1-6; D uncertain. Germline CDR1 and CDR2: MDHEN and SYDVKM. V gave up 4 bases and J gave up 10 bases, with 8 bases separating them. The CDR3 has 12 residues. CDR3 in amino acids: CASSSGGSPLHF. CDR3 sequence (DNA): TGTGCCAGCAGTTCGGGAGGGTCACCCCTCCACTTT. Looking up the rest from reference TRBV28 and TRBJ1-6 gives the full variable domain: DVKVTQSSRYLVKRTGEKVFLECVQDMDHENMFWYRQDPGLGLRLIYFSYDVKMKEKGDIPEGYSVSREKKERFSLILESASTNQTSMYLCASSSGGSPLHFGNGTRLTVT.